This record concerns one TCR beta chain sequence. What it binds is not known. The V and J ends lost 2 bases and 5 bases respectively, with 9 bases between them. In germline, CDR1 is SGHDN, CDR2 FVKESK. CDR3 length equals 13 residues. The PCR had 60 Vbeta and 13 Jbeta primers. TCRdb's table, derived via immunoSEQ multiplex PCR, lists solely in-frame clones and lacks some. The repertoire holds some 140,000 clones, with around 75% as singletons. These data come from a study of cytomegalovirus exposure and HLA in healthy donors. Overall study findings and caveats: Later analysis found that TCR beta chains associated with HLA were more clonally expanded than other, equally common chains. Likely technical artifact: a cluster of highly shared sequence variants.

J is TRBJ1-2 and V is TRBV14, with a possible D match to TRBD1 (6 bases). The specimen was PBMCs. This TCR derives from a man aged 25-45 years in good health and CMV-seropositive. The CDR3 here is CASSQKGDYGYTF. CDR3 in DNA: TGTGCCAGCAGCCAAAAGGGGGATTATGGCTACACCTTC.